This record covers a single T cell receptor (beta chain). This sample is part of a study of blood T cell repertoires in COVID-19. Overall study: Samples of COVID-19 (acute and convalescent) were obtained from the United States, Italy and Spain. Sample material is recorded as cDNA or gDNA derived from T cells, B-cell-depleted T cells, or PBMCs.

Original processing methods: From reference gene primer amplification, estimates of nucleated cell counts were derived. Method: immunoSEQ multiplex PCR; TCRdb's copy keeps in-frame clones and lacks some. That table is the source of V, J and clone size, and D and trimming were worked out from the DNA. The sample holds nearly 200,000 clones, 84% seen once. The CDR3 is 13 amino acids. Trimming removed 5 bases at V and 8 bases at J, with 16 bases between. Germline V gene sequence: CDR1 SGHDT, CDR2 YYEEEE. The genes are TRBV5-6 and TRBJ1-1; TRBD1 is a possible D gene (5 bases). The sequenced sample consisted of peripheral blood. This receptor was taken from a human donor in a cohort sampled during active COVID-19. DNA of the CDR3: TGTGCCAGCAGGAGGGAGGGGATTAAGGAAGCTTTCTTT. As protein: CASRREGIKEAFF.